The sequence of this TCR beta chain was determined in a study of chemoradiotherapy in HPV16-positive cancers. Regarding the study as a whole: Non-HPV-specific T cells did not expand in tumors during treatment, whereas candidate HPV-specific clones and E7-related motifs did.

The V and J ends lost 0 bases and 1 base respectively, with 12 bases between them. The germline gives CDR1 SGHDT, CDR2 YYEEEE. The CDR3 totals 16 residues. Details on this clone: Its antigen remains unidentified.

The protocol was immunoSEQ multiplex PCR, while the TCRdb copy is restricted to in-frame clones and leaves out a portion. The sample has about 35,000 clones, roughly 90% seen once. The chain uses TRBV5-6 and TRBJ2-3; maybe TRBD2 (6 bases). The sequence came from a human donor with HPV-associated anogenital cancer. Sample: blood, taken from a patient who underwent chemoradiotherapy. The CDR3 nucleotides read TGTGCCAGCAGCTTGGACCAGGGACTTCGCACAGATACGCAGTATTTT. Encoded protein: CASSLDQGLRTDTQYF.